One T cell receptor (beta chain) is described in this entry. There is no known antigen for this receptor. Base qualities are not at hand, and no much larger clone is one base apart. TCR CDR3 regions were amplified from genomic DNA by multiplex PCR using the deep immunoSEQ assay. For each cell subset, the extracted genomic DNA was distributed evenly across all wells of several immunoSEQ 96-well plates, and each plate served as one replicate. For sorted subsets, roughly 200 ng genomic DNA, equal to tens of thousands of T cell genomes, was loaded into each replicate PCR. Purified libraries were quantified with a Qubit 3.0 fluorometer, sized on a Bioanalyzer 2100, and re-quantified with the KAPA Library Quantification kit. Every immunoSEQ 96-well plate was sequenced on a dedicated single-read 150-cycle Illumina NextSeq 550 flow cell. The study's own analysis went as follows. Because only junctional sequences without quality scores were contained in the immunoSEQ output, filtering matching that applied to full-length reads could not be performed. To assign V/J genes and CDR3, sequences were annotated against IMGT germline references using PyIR, a Python wrapper for IgBLAST v1.9. Reads with weak V/J assignments (E-value above 1e-6), missing CDR3, stop codons, out-of-frame junctions, or ambiguous translated residues were removed. V3J clonotypes were defined as sequences sharing an identical inferred V gene, J gene, and CDR3 amino acid sequence. The percentage overlap between two repertoires was calculated by dividing the number of shared unique clonotypes by the size of the smaller repertoire. Richness of each repertoire was evaluated using RTK rarefaction, the Chao1 estimator, and Recon v2.1 estimates of unobserved clonotypes. OLGA was used to compute generation probabilities for all TCRbeta clonotypes that the gDNA method yielded from several donors. TCRdb stores this immuneACCESS table with in-frame sequences only. Part of the clones is absent; in the studies checked, under half of the shortfall reflects unresolved V genes, and no reason is known for the rest. That table gives V, J and clone size, and the DNA gave D and trimming. A total of about 2,500,000 clones appear in this sample, about 92% of them only once. The ten top clones hold roughly 0.13% of the sample.

This entry belongs to a study of shared clonotypes between healthy human individuals (TCRdb year 2020). Some background on the complete study: Two women and a few men aged 18 to 49 years were included in the cohort. For each donor, CD4 naive and CD4 memory were each given three plates, CD8 naive was given two plates, and CD8 memory was given one plate. Blood TCR repertoires of about 5 healthy adults were deeply sequenced to estimate repertoire size and the extent of clonotype sharing between individuals. Different laboratories and diverse techniques were used to prepare libraries and sequence TCR repertoires, to increase sequencing depth and limit assay-specific biases. Leukapheresis yielded between about 0.85 and 10 billion PBMCs per donor.

Including the terminal cysteine and phenylalanine, the CDR3 comprises 15 residues. This entry keeps only the CDR3 DNA: 45 bases, framed from base 1. Trimming removed 0 bases from V and 3 bases from J, leaving 12 bases between the germline ends. As encoded in the germline V gene (reference sequence), CDR1 is WNHNN while CDR2 is SYGVQD. The donors were healthy, HIV-negative adults with no recently reported acute infections or vaccinations. Every donor was a Caucasian adult residing in Nashville, Tennessee, USA. CD4+ T cells were enriched by magnetic negative selection, after which naive cells were positively selected on CD45RA and the negative fraction was taken as the memory subset. After blood collection by leukapheresis, PBMCs were isolated using Ficoll-Histopaque density gradient centrifugation and then cryopreserved in the vapor phase of liquid nitrogen. Purity and quantity of every magnetically sorted T cell population were checked by analytical flow cytometry. From each sorted fraction, genomic DNA was isolated and quantified by UV absorbance on a Nanodrop 2000c.

The paper's findings and limits, for the study overall: Sampling was restricted to blood, and TCR repertoires in tissue are likely to differ from TCR repertoires in blood. Compared with non-shared clonotypes, the clonotypes found in all four sorted-subset donors had higher generation probabilities. Rarefaction of sorted-subset datasets indicated incomplete sequencing despite the large sequencing depth. The small number of donors limited the genetic and exposure-history diversity represented. Estimated clonotype richness was generally larger for naive than for memory subsets. Sharing across four donors was observed for around 5% of naive CD4, over 3% of naive CD8, about 2.3% of memory CD4, and 0.4% of memory CD8 clonotypes. Pairwise subsampling indicated that sequencing depth was expected to affect the degree of clonotype sharing among donors.

Recombination joined TRBV10-1 with TRBJ2-7, with the D gene not clear enough to name. Sequenced material: naive CD4+ T cells sorted from blood. The label giving this sample's cell subset or site can be read as: CD45RA+ positively selected. The receptor was derived from a man between 18 and 35 years old in good health. The DNA sequence is as follows: TGCGCCAGCAGTGAGTCGACCGGCCGAAACTACGAGCAGTACTTC. Its amino acids are CASSESTGRNYEQYF.